This T cell receptor (beta chain) is drawn from a study of CD8 T cells in Susac syndrome. Study overall: There were Susac syndrome patients who were therapy-naive at blood draw, others on corticosteroids, and others on intravenous immunoglobulin alone.

The authors reverse transcribed roughly 0.5 to 1 ug RNA with random hexamers. It was immunoSEQ multiplex PCR that amplified TCR beta CDR3 across 54 Vbeta and 13 Jbeta. Via MiXCR, TCRdb re-called the immunoSEQ multiplex PCR reads, giving one row per CDR3 protein. The repertoire holds fewer than 90,000 distinct CDR3 sequences, with approximately 93% as singletons. Isolation of CD8+ and CD4+ T cells was performed negatively, whereas enrichment of TEMRA cells was done by FACS. CDR3 length: 15 amino acids. V lost 4 bases to trimming and J lost 5 bases; unmatched junction nucleotides: 6. Germline V gene lookup returns CDR1 MGHRA and CDR2 YSYEKL.

The origin of this receptor is a human donor with Susac syndrome. Sequencing was carried out using CD8+ T cells from PBMCs. V and J are TRBV4-1 and TRBJ2-2; TRBD2 matches 8 bases. As DNA, the CDR3 is TGCGCCAGCAGCCTCGGGCCGGGGGGGACCGGGGAGCTGTTTTTT. The encoded protein is CASSLGPGGTGELFF.